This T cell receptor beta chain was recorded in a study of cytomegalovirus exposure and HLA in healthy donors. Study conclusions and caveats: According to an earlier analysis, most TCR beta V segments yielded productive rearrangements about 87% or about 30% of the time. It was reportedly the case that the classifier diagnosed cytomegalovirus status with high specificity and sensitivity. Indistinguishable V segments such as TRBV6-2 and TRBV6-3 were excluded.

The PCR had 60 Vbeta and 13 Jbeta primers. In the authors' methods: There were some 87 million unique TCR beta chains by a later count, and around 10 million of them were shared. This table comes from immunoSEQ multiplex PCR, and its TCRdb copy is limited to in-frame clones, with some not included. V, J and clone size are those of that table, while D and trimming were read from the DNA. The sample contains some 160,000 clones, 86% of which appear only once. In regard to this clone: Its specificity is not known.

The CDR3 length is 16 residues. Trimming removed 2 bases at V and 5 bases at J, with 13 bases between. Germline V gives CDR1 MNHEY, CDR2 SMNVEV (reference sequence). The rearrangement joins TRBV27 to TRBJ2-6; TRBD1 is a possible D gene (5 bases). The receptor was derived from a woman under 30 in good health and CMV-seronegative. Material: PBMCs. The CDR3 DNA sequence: TGTGCCAGCAGTTTACTATCTAGGGGCAGGGCCAACGTCCTGACTTTC. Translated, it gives CASSLLSRGRANVLTF.